The present T cell receptor (beta chain) was sequenced within a study of cytomegalovirus exposure and HLA in healthy donors. General study results and limits: Among the CMV-associated chains, a few were confirmed in vitro as specific for CMV antigens. Later examination showed HLA-associated TCR beta chains had greater clonal expansion than equally common others. Several of the most significant clusters appeared linked to common viral pathogens, based on a later analysis.

A remark on this clone: The antigen is not known.

The PCR had 60 Vbeta and 13 Jbeta primers. As handled by the study authors: The count from a later analysis was some 83 million unique TCR beta chains, some 11 million of them shared. The repertoire was sequenced with immunoSEQ multiplex PCR; TCRdb's copy has only in-frame clones and lacks some. The D gene and trimming were derived from the DNA, and the V and J assignments and clone size from that table. The table shows about 240,000 clones, with 80% to 85% occurring only once. V gave up 6 bases and J gave up 3 bases; unmatched junction bases: 5. CDR1 is SGHAT, CDR2 FQNNGV, per germline. The CDR3 is made up of 13 amino acids.

This rearrangement joins TRBV11-2 to TRBJ2-7; 7 positions match TRBD1. Sequencing was done on a sample of PBMCs. This TCR came from a woman aged 55 to 70 in good health and CMV-seropositive. The CDR3 reads CASRSTGYYEQYF. CDR3 nucleotides: TGTGCCAGCAGGTCGACAGGGTACTACGAGCAGTACTTC. Supplemented by reference TRBV11-2 and TRBJ2-7, the full variable domain reads EAGVAQSPRYKIIEKRQSVAFWCNPISGHATLYWYQQILGQGPKLLIQFQNNGVVDDSQLPKDRFSAERLKGVDSTLKIQPAKLEDSAVYLCASRSTGYYEQYFGPGTRLTVT.